A single sample is the source of the 14 T cell receptor beta chains below, sequenced in a study of spatial heterogeneity in lung cancer. Time point noted: blood at routine non-recurrence follow-up after resection. Each CDR3 protein is one row after TCRdb ran MiXCR on the 5' RACE reads. The table lists approximately 70,000 distinct CDR3 sequences, 8% to 9% of them singletons. The sequencing here drew on PBMCs, taken at follow-up. These receptors were taken from a female donor with early-stage non-small cell lung cancer.

This clonotype was counted ten times or more. The V gene is TRBV25-1, the J gene TRBJ2-5, with 7 bases aligning to TRBD2. Germline CDR1 reads MGHDK; CDR2 reads SYGVNS. With 3 bases clipped from V and 5 bases from J, the junction kept 6 bases outside the gene matches. The length of the CDR3 is 14 residues. Here the CDR3 reads CASSDRTGGETQYF. CDR3 coding DNA: TGTGCCAGCAGTGACAGGACCGGGGGGGAGACCCAGTACTTC.

This clonotype was seen ten or more times. The chain couples TRBV27 to TRBJ2-3, with no clear D. Between the trimmed V and J ends, which lost 2 bases and 5 bases, there was a span of 8 bases. The CDR3 length is 13 residues. The germline V gene has CDR1 MNHEY and CDR2 SMNVEV (reference sequence). The CDR3 DNA follows: TGTGCCAGCAGTTTAGAGGTCCTAGATACGCAGTATTTT. Amino acid sequence: CASSLEVLDTQYF.

This clonotype was counted at least ten times. The chain combines TRBV19 with TRBJ2-1; D not resolved. Germline CDR1 is LNHDA and CDR2 is SQIVND (reference sequence). The CDR3 is 13 residues long. V was trimmed by 1 base and J by 6 bases, leaving 7 bases between them. The CDR3 DNA follows: TGTGCCAGTAGTATAGCAGAGCGCAATGAGCAGTTCTTC. Amino acid sequence: CASSIAERNEQFF.

V usage is TRBV5-1 and J usage is TRBJ2-7; tentatively, D is TRBD1 (6 bases). Per germline, CDR1 SGHRS and CDR2 YFSETQ. This CDR3 has 13 residues. V lost 6 bases to trimming and J lost 0 bases, with 10 bases between them. The CDR3 DNA sequence: TGCGCCAGCAAAGGGGACAACTCCTACGAGCAGTACTTC. It yields the protein CASKGDNSYEQYF.

This clonotype has more than one count but fewer than ten. The rearrangement uses TRBV12-3 or TRBV12-4 and TRBJ2-7; possible D gene TRBD1, 5 bases. Trimming took off 5 bases at V and 4 bases at J, with 9 bases between the two ends. This CDR3 region has 12 residues. The CDR3 sequence: CASSLTEYEQYF. CDR3 coding DNA: TGTGCCAGCAGTCTGACAGAATACGAGCAGTACTTC.

This clonotype was picked up many times. This chain uses TRBV3-1 with TRBJ1-5; a possible D gene is TRBD1 (6 bases). This CDR3 region has 16 residues. Germline V gene data show CDR1 as LGHDT and CDR2 as YNNKEL (reference sequence). The V end was cut by 1 base, the J end by 6 bases, with 16 bases between. The CDR3 loop is CASSQAPTGQGQPQHF. CDR3 nucleotide sequence: TGTGCCAGCAGCCAAGCGCCGACAGGCCAGGGTCAGCCCCAGCATTTT.

The sample holds many counts of this clonotype. This chain links TRBV19 with TRBJ2-2; D is ambiguous. Trimming left V 4 bases short and J 2 bases short, with 8 bases between. CDR1 LNHDA and CDR2 SQIVND come from the germline V gene (reference sequence). This CDR3 contains 14 residues. The CDR3 DNA reads TGTGCCAGTAGTAGGTCGGGTAACACCGGGGAGCTGTTTTTT. It specifies CASSRSGNTGELFF.

This clonotype was found many times. The genes are TRBV5-1 and TRBJ2-7, with TRBD1 as a possible D gene (6 bases). The CDR3 runs 15 residues. V lost 4 bases and J lost 3, with 17 bases in between. CDR1 SGHRS and CDR2 YFSETQ come from the germline V gene. This CDR3 reads CASSIGWAGVYEQYF. The CDR3 DNA reads as TGCGCCAGCAGCATAGGCTGGGCAGGGGTCTACGAGCAGTACTTC.

This clonotype was counted at least ten times. The chain carries TRBV20-1 and TRBJ2-1; maybe TRBD2 (6 bases). This CDR3 contains 16 residues. V was shortened by 2 bases and J by 1 base, with 15 bases between the two germline ends. The germline gives CDR1 DFQATT, CDR2 SNEGSKA (reference sequence). CDR3 DNA sequence: TGCAGTGCTAGAATCCTCCGGGGGACGTCCTACAATGAGCAGTTCTTC. Translated, it gives CSARILRGTSYNEQFF.

This clonotype was seen repeatedly, ten times or more. J is TRBJ2-5 and V is TRBV29-1; D is tentatively TRBD1 or TRBD2 (5 bases each). This CDR3 contains 13 residues. The V gene lost 3 bases and the J gene lost 2 bases, with 10 bases spanning the gap. In germline, CDR1 is SQVTM, CDR2 ANQGSEA. In DNA, the CDR3 is TGCAGCGTTGAGAGGGGCCGGCAAGAGACCCAGTACTTC. Translated: CSVERGRQETQYF.

This clonotype was recorded many times. The V and J genes are TRBV14 and TRBJ1-1; 11 positions match TRBD1. Germline V gene sequence: CDR1 SGHDN, CDR2 FVKESK. V shed 1 base, J shed 10 bases, and the junction held 8 bases outside the gene matches. The CDR3 has 15 amino acids. CDR3 nucleotide sequence: TGTGCCAGCAGCCAAGTCCCGGACAGGGGGCTAGCAGCTTTCTTT. The encoded protein is CASSQVPDRGLAAFF.

The sample holds a few counts of this clonotype. This chain links TRBV6-5 with TRBJ1-5; 7 positions match TRBD1. Trimming cost V 2 bases and J 2 bases; bases outside gene matches: 3. CDR1 and CDR2 from the germline V gene are MNHEY and SVGAGI. This CDR3 region has 15 residues. CDR3 bases: TGTGCCAGCAGTTACGCCGGACAGGGCAATCAGCCCCAGCATTTT. Its protein product is CASSYAGQGNQPQHF.

This chain uses TRBV5-1 with TRBJ1-1, with 7 positions matching TRBD1. CDR1 SGHRS and CDR2 YFSETQ come from the germline V gene. Unmatched junction bases numbered 13, after V lost 3 bases and J lost 8 bases. This CDR3 comprises 15 residues. CDR3 nucleotide sequence: TGCGCCAGCAGCTCGGGCTATGAGGGGGCGCCGGAAGCTTTCTTT. It translates to CASSSGYEGAPEAFF.

This clonotype was detected ten times or more. The rearrangement uses TRBV20-1 and TRBJ2-5; 7 nucleotides align to TRBD2. Germline loops: CDR1 DFQATT, CDR2 SNEGSKA (reference sequence). V dropped 3 bases and J dropped 4; count of bases not matched to a gene: 8. The CDR3 has 14 amino acids. CDR3 DNA: TGCAGTGCTAGCGGTTTGAGGGAGGGAGAGACCCAGTACTTC. The encoded protein is CSASGLREGETQYF.